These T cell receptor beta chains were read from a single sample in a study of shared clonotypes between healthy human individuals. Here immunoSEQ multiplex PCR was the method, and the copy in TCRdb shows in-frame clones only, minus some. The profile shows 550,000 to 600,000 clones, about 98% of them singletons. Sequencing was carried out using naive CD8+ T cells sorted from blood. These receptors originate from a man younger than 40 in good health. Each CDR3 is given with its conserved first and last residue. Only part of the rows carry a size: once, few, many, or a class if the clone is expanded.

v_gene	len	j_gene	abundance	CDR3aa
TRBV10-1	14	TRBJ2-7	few	CASSESGSRLEQYF
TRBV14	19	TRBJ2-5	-	CASSQGTLAGPQGVETQYF
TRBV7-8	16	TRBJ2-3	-	CASSQVQGLGTDTQYF
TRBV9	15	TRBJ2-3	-	CASSVGAGSTDTQYF
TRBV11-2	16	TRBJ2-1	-	CASSLDSGRSHNEQFF
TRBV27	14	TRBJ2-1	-	CASSPRLGNNEQFF
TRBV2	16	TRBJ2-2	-	CASIEGTGAYTGELFF
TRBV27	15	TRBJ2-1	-	CASSLKTGGNLEQFF
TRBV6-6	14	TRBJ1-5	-	CASSQDTRGQPQHF
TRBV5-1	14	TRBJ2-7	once	CASSPRDPSYEQYF
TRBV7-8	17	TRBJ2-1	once	CASSLVSSGSAMDEQFF
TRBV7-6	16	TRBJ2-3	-	CASSLRAGDDTDTQYF
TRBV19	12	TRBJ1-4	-	CASNAGNEKLFF
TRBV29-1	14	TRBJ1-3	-	CSVLQLDSGNTIYF
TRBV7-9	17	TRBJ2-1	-	CASSPRRGRHSYNEQFF
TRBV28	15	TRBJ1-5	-	CASSSPSGANQPQHF
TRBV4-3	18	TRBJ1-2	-	CASSQDIMRQPTGYGYTF
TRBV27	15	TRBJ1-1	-	CASSLLRHPNTEAFF
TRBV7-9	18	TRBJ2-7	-	CASSSGTSGSWGVYEQYF
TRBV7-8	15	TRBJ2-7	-	CASSAWDGHSYEQYF
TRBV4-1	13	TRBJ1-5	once	CASSQDLRQPQHF
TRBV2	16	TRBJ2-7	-	CASSEASSGISYEQYF
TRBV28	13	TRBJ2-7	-	CASSFGSGDEQYF
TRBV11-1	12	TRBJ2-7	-	CASSFRDWEQYF
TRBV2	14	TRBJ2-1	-	CASSVYGGDNEQFF
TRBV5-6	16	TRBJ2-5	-	CASSLPTGVAQETQYF
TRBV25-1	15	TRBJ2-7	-	CASSEQVTESGEQYF
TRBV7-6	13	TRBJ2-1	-	CASSMGVGNEQFF
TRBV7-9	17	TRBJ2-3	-	CASSSWGGRASTDTQYF
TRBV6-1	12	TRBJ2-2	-	CASTSPTGELFF
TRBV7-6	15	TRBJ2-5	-	CASSPGLAGAETQYF